These 21 T cell receptor beta chains came from one sample sequenced in a study of blood T cells in healthy people across ages. Primers used in a second PCR of about 6 to 11 cycles were a sample-barcoded 5' primer and a J-beta primer mix. TCRdb processed the 5' RACE reads anew with MiXCR; each CDR3 protein has one entry. The table lists about 760,000 distinct CDR3 sequences, roughly 25% of them singletons. The same specimen was also included in a second study, on T cells of mothers and their children.

The sequenced material came from blood. These receptor sequences come from a boy between 10 and 17 years old in good health.

This rearrangement joins TRBV28 to TRBJ1-2; D is uncertain. Germline CDR1 MDHEN, CDR2 SYDVKM. This CDR3 has 13 residues. V gave up 7 bases and J gave up 4 bases, with 13 bases separating them. CDR3 sequence: CASKRPGGYGYTF. DNA of the CDR3: TGTGCCAGCAAGCGCCCAGGCGGCTATGGCTACACCTTC.

This chain links TRBV27 with TRBJ2-1; TRBD2 matches at 13 bases. V dropped 5 bases and J dropped 7; count of bases not matched to a gene: 5. CDR1 MNHEY and CDR2 SMNVEV come from the germline V gene (reference sequence). This CDR3 comprises 15 residues. CDR3 amino acids: CASSPGTSGMNEQFF. DNA for the CDR3: TGTGCCAGCAGTCCCGGGACTAGCGGGATGAATGAGCAGTTCTTC.

This chain uses TRBV7-2 with TRBJ1-2, with no clear D. In germline, CDR1 is SGHTA, CDR2 FQGNSA. V lost 5 bases to trimming and J lost 8 bases, with 15 bases between them. This CDR3 is built from 13 residues. The CDR3 DNA reads as TGTGCCAGCAGCGCCAAAGCGGCGTCCGGCTACACCTTC. It specifies CASSAKAASGYTF.

This chain links TRBV27 with TRBJ2-3; D unclear. The germline V gene encodes CDR1 MNHEY and CDR2 SMNVEV (reference sequence). The CDR3 sequence is 14 residues long. The ends were cut back, 3 bases at V and 6 bases at J, with 13 bases in the middle. In nucleotides, the CDR3 is TGTGCCAGCAGTTTTGCAGTTGACACGGATACGCAGTATTTT. Translation gives CASSFAVDTDTQYF.

As DNA, the CDR3 is TGTGCCAGCAGCCCACACAGGGGAGCCAAAAACATTCAGTACTTC. It codes for CASSPHRGAKNIQYF. This chain uses TRBV7-2 with TRBJ2-4; 7 bases are shared with TRBD1. This CDR3 has 15 residues. Germline assignment: CDR1 SGHTA and CDR2 FQGNSA. The V gene end was trimmed by 5 bases and the J gene end by 0 bases; junction bases not matched to a gene: 4. The full variable domain, in which reference TRBV7-2 and TRBJ2-4 provide the parts outside the CDR3, is GAGVSQSPSNKVTEKGKDVELRCDPISGHTALYWYRQSLGQGLEFLIYFQGNSAPDKSGLPSDRFSAERTGGSVSTLTIQRTQQEDSAVYLCASSPHRGAKNIQYFGAGTRLSVL.

V gene TRBV4-2 combines with J gene TRBJ1-4; 8 nucleotides align to TRBD1. Losses at the gene ends were 1 base for V and 3 bases for J; bases not matched to a gene: 4. CDR1 LGHNA and CDR2 YNFKEQ come from the germline V gene. The CDR3 length is 16 residues. DNA for the CDR3: TGTGCCAGCAGCCAAGTACAGGGGGAACCTAATGAAAAACTGTTTTTT. Encoded protein: CASSQVQGEPNEKLFF.

CDR3 in amino acids: CASSYALGGGETQYF. CDR3 nucleotide sequence: TGTGCCAGCAGCTACGCCCTCGGGGGCGGAGAGACCCAGTACTTC. The chain links TRBV7-9 to TRBJ2-5, with D perhaps matching TRBD1 or TRBD2 (6 bases each). The V end was cut by 4 bases, the J end by 4 bases, with 16 bases between. The CDR3 spans 15 residues. Germline V gives CDR1 SEHNR, CDR2 FQNEAQ (reference sequence).

This clonotype was observed many times. J is TRBJ2-1 and V is TRBV10-1; 12 positions agree with TRBD2. The end of the DNA aligns better with TRBJ2-5, so the J call may be wrong. This CDR3 comprises 16 residues. CDR1 and CDR2 from the germline V gene are WNHNN and SYGVQD (reference sequence). The CDR3 spells CAIWTSGEVTWETQYF. The CDR3 nucleotides read TGCGCCATATGGACTAGCGGGGAGGTAACGTGGGAGACCCAGTACTTC.

In this sample, this clonotype turned up a few times. The V and J genes are TRBV7-8 and TRBJ2-1; D unresolved. The germline V and J ends were trimmed by 5 bases and 4 bases, with 15 bases remaining between them. The CDR3 consists of 15 residues. The germline CDR1 and CDR2 sequences are SGHVS and FQNEAQ. CDR3 in amino acids: CASSVSFGVYNEQFF. The CDR3 DNA sequence: TGTGCCAGCAGCGTTAGCTTCGGAGTATACAATGAGCAGTTCTTC.

This clonotype was seen a few times. The chain uses TRBV12-5 and TRBJ2-3; D assignment may be TRBD1 or TRBD2 (5 bases each). This CDR3 contains 15 residues. V lost 6 bases, J lost 11 bases, and 24 bases lay in between. Germline-derived CDR1 and CDR2 are LGHNT and FRNRAP. The CDR3 DNA follows: TGTGCTAGTGGCCCCTCCCCCCGGGGCCTCGTTGGGCAGTATTTT. As protein: CASGPSPRGLVGQYF.

The chain joins TRBV4-2 to TRBJ1-4; possibly TRBD1 for D (6 bases). The CDR3 consists of 15 residues. Per germline, CDR1 LGHNA and CDR2 YNFKEQ. V shed 0 bases and J shed 8 bases, with 13 bases lying between them. CDR3 DNA sequence: TGTGCCAGCAGCCAAGATCTCGGGGGGCACGAAAAACTGTTTTTT. It encodes CASSQDLGGHEKLFF.

This clonotype occurred a few times. V is TRBV12-3 or TRBV12-4 and J is TRBJ1-2, with 8 nucleotides matching TRBD1. V lost 5 bases, J lost 5 bases, and 7 bases stayed unmatched. The CDR3 covers 14 residues. As DNA, the CDR3 is TGTGCCAGCAGTCAGGGGGCGCAAGAATATGGCTACACCTTC. Amino acids: CASSQGAQEYGYTF.

The chain carries TRBV10-3 and TRBJ1-5; D perhaps matches TRBD1 (6 bases). Germline CDR1 ENHRY, CDR2 SYGVKD. This CDR3 has 15 residues. The V end was cut by 3 bases, the J end by 3 bases, with 12 bases between. The CDR3 here is CAISDHRQANQPQHF. The CDR3 nucleotides read TGTGCCATCAGTGACCACAGACAGGCCAATCAGCCCCAGCATTTT.

The table lists this clonotype with a few counts. The rearrangement uses TRBV13 and TRBJ1-2; D perhaps matches TRBD1 (5 bases). The CDR3 has 13 amino acids. Germline-derived CDR1 and CDR2 are PRHDT and FYEKMQ (reference sequence). The ends were cut back, 2 bases at V and 10 bases at J, with 14 bases in the middle. The CDR3 sequence is CASSLNLGTIYTF. In DNA form, the CDR3 reads TGTGCCAGCAGCTTAAATCTGGGGACGATCTACACCTTC.

The chain recombines TRBV10-3 with TRBJ2-7, with unresolved D. The CDR3 has 14 amino acids. The germline V gene encodes CDR1 ENHRY and CDR2 SYGVKD. V dropped 3 bases and J dropped 0 bases, with 9 bases sitting between them. For the CDR3, the DNA is TGTGCCATCAGTGATCTCGTTGTCTCCTACGAGCAGTACTTC. Protein product: CAISDLVVSYEQYF.

V usage is TRBV12-3 or TRBV12-4 and J usage is TRBJ2-3; no reliable D call. CDR3 size: 14 residues. Trimming left V 11 bases short and J 8 bases short, with 23 bases between. The CDR3 loop is CASSLGYRAATQYF. CDR3 nucleotides: TGTGCCTCCTCTTTGGGGTATCGGGCAGCTACGCAGTATTTT.

The rearrangement uses TRBV29-1 and TRBJ2-7; D is unclear. The CDR3 has 13 residues. The V end was cut by 5 bases, the J end by 4 bases, with 15 bases between. From germline, CDR1 is SQVTM and CDR2 ANQGSEA. This chain's CDR3 is CSVRTEPIYEQYF. The CDR3 region has the DNA TGCAGCGTTCGGACGGAGCCGATTTACGAGCAGTACTTC.

The rearrangement links TRBV12-3 or TRBV12-4 to TRBJ1-3, with D unclear. Between the trimmed V and J ends, which lost 6 bases and 1 base, there was a span of 7 bases. There are 13 residues in the CDR3. CDR3 protein: CASRLRSGNTIYF. CDR3 DNA: TGTGCCAGCAGACTACGTTCTGGAAACACCATATATTTT.

The chain combines TRBV21-1 with TRBJ2-4. TRBV21-1 is a recognized pseudogene. The CDR3 totals 16 residues. This CDR3 is CASSKVGWIAKNIQYF. The CDR3 bases are TGTGCCAGCAGCAAAGTGGGTTGGATTGCCAAAAACATTCAGTACTTC.

This clonotype was seen more than once but under ten times. V is TRBV7-2 and J is TRBJ1-4; D remains unclear. The CDR3 loop spans 17 amino acids. Between the trimmed V and J ends, which lost 5 bases and 2 bases, there was a span of 18 bases. CDR1 and CDR2 from the germline V gene are SGHTA and FQGNSA. CDR3 sequence: CASSPRSGVTTNEKLFF. CDR3 in DNA: TGTGCCAGCAGCCCTCGCTCCGGGGTAACGACTAATGAAAAACTGTTTTTT.

This clonotype showed up just a few times. This sequence joins TRBV5-1 and TRBJ2-1; TRBD2 matches 12 bases. The CDR3 is 18 residues long. Trimming at V came to 3 bases and at J to 2 bases, leaving 9 bases not matched to a gene. Germline CDR1 is SGHRS and CDR2 is YFSETQ. The CDR3 here is CASSSGLAGPKPYNEQFF. The DNA of the CDR3 is TGCGCCAGCAGCTCAGGACTAGCGGGACCAAAACCCTACAATGAGCAGTTCTTC.